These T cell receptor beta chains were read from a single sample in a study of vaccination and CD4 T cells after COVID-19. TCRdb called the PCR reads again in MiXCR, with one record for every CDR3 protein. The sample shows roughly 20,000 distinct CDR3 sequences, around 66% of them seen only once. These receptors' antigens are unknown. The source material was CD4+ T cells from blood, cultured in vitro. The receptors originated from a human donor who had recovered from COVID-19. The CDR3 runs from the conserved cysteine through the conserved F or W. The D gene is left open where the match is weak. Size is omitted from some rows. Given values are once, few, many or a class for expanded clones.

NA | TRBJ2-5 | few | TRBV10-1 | TGCGCCAGCAGTCACGACGTTACTCCAGAGACCCAGTACTTC | CASSHDVTPETQYF
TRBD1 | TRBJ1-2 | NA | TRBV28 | TGTGCCAGCAGTCCATCGACAGGGGGCGGCTACACCTTC | CASSPSTGGGYTF
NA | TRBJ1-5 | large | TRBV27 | TGTGCCAGCAGTTTATCCCCACCGGCCCTTATCAATCAGCCCCAGCATTTT | CASSLSPPALINQPQHF
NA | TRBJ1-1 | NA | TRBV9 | TGTGCCAGCAGCGCCGCGATCGGAGGCACTGAAGCTTTCTTT | CASSAAIGGTEAFF
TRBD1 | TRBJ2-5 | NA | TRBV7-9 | TGTGCCAGCAGCCCTCCCGGACAGGGGAAGGAGACCCAGTACTTC | CASSPPGQGKETQYF
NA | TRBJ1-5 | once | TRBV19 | TGTGCCAGTAGTATGAGGGGGGCGAATGGACAGCCCCAGCATTTT | CASSMRGANGQPQHF
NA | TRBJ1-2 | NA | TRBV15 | TGTGCCACCAGCAGAGTCGGGGGGCCCTATGGCTACACCTTC | CATSRVGGPYGYTF
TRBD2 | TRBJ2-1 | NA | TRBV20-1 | TGCAGTGCGTTCGGGACTAGCGGGATCTATGAGCAGTTCTTC | CSAFGTSGIYEQFF
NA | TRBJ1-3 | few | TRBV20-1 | TGCAGTGGCGGGGGTGGTACTGGAAACACCATATATTTT | CSGGGGTGNTIYF
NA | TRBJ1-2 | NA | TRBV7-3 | TGTGCCAGCAGCTTAACGTTGCAGAGCTATGGCTACACCTTC | CASSLTLQSYGYTF
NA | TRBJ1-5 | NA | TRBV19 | TGTGCCTCAAAAACGGTCAGTCATAGCAATCAGCCCCAGCATTTT | CASKTVSHSNQPQHF
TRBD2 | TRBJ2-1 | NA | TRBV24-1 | TGTGCCACCAGTACGGACGGACTAGCGGGTAGCTCCTACAATGAGCAGTTCTTC | CATSTDGLAGSSYNEQFF
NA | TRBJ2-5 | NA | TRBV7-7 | TGTGCTAGCAGCTTAGAGGCGGAAGAGACCCAGTACTTC | CASSLEAEETQYF
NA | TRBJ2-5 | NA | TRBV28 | TGTGCCAGCAGTCCTCGGCGGCGATACCCCCAAGAGACCCAGTACTTC | CASSPRRRYPQETQYF
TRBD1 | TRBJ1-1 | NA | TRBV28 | TGTGCCAGCAGTCGTCCCGGGACAGGGGGGGCTGAAGCTTTCTTT | CASSRPGTGGAEAFF
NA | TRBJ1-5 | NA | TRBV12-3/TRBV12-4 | TGTGCCAGCAGTTTAGAGGTCAATCAGCCCCAGCATTTT | CASSLEVNQPQHF
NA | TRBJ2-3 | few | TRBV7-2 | TGTGCCAGCAGCGTTCCCGCACGGGTGGATACGCAGTATTTT | CASSVPARVDTQYF
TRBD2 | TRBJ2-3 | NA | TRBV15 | TGTGCCACCAGCAGAGTTCCTAGCGGGAGTAGGTCAGATACGCAGTATTTT | CATSRVPSGSRSDTQYF
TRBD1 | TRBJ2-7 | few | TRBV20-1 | TGCAGTGCCCTCCTGGGACAGGGTAAAAGGCAGTACTTC | CSALLGQGKRQYF
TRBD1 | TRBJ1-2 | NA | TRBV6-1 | TGTGCCATCTTAAACGCCGGGACAGGATATGGCTACACCTTC | CAILNAGTGYGYTF
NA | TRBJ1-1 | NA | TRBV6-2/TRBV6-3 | TGTGCCAGCAGTTACAGGTCGGGTCACACTGAAGCTTTCTTT | CASSYRSGHTEAFF
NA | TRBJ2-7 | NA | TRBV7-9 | TGTGCCAGCAGCCGGCCCCAGCGAGGACAGTACTTC | CASSRPQRGQYF
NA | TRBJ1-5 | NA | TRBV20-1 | TGCAGTGCTAGGCCGGACAGACTTTATAGCAATCAGCCCCAGCATTTT | CSARPDRLYSNQPQHF
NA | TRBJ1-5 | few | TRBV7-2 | TGTGCCAGCAGCCCGTATATTGGGGGTCGCGATCAGCCCCAGCATTTT | CASSPYIGGRDQPQHF
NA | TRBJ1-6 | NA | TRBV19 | TGTGCCAGTACCTGGACTTCGAATAATTCACCCCTCCACTTT | CASTWTSNNSPLHF
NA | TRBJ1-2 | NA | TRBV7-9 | TGTGCCAGCATACCCGGGGGCAGGGGAATGGATGGCTACACCTTC | CASIPGGRGMDGYTF
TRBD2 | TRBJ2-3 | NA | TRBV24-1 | TGTGCCACCAGTGATTTGGAGACTAGCGGGAGCACAGATACGCAGTATTTT | CATSDLETSGSTDTQYF
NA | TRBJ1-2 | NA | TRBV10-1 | TGCGCCAGCAGCTCCAGGGACCCCTTTGGCTACACCTTC | CASSSRDPFGYTF
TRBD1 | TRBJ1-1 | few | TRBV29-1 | TGCAGCGCGACGGGACAGGGGGCTTACACTGAAGCTTTCTTT | CSATGQGAYTEAFF
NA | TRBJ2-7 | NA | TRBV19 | TGTGCCAGTAGTTCCGGACACTCCGTTAGTTACGAGCAGTACTTC | CASSSGHSVSYEQYF
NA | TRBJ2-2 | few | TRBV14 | TGTGCCAGCAGCCCCCTCCAACAGGGTCGCGGGGAGCTGTTTTTT | CASSPLQQGRGELFF
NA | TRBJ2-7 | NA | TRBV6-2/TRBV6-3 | TGTGCCAGCAGTTATCGGCAGACCATACCCTACGAGCAGTACTTC | CASSYRQTIPYEQYF
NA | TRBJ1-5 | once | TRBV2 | TGTGCCAGCAGCGACCCTAAGGGTCCCAATCAGCCCCAGCATTTT | CASSDPKGPNQPQHF
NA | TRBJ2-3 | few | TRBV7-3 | TGTGCCAGCAGCTTATCGGCCACCACAGATACGCAGTATTTT | CASSLSATTDTQYF
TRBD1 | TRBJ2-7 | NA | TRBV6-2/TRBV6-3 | TGTGCCAGCAGCTATAGGGACAGAAAGTACTTC | CASSYRDRKYF
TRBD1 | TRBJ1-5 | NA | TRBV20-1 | TGCAGTGCTAGGACCGGGACAGGGGGCAATCAGCCCCAGCATTTT | CSARTGTGGNQPQHF
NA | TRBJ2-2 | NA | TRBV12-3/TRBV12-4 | TGTGCCAGCAGTCGAGGGGCAGTTCTCGGGGAGCTGTTTTTT | CASSRGAVLGELFF
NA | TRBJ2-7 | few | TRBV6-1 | TGTGCCAGCAGCCACAGACCAGGGGTGATTAGGCACGAGCAGTACTTC | CASSHRPGVIRHEQYF
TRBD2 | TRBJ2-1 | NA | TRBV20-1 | TGCAGTGCGTTGGTAGGGCTAGCGGTCTCCTACAATGAGCAGTTCTTC | CSALVGLAVSYNEQFF
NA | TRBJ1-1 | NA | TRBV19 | TGTGCCACCAAAAGGGGACATCTGGGGGCGAACACTGAAGCTTTCTTT | CATKRGHLGANTEAFF
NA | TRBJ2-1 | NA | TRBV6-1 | TGTGCCAGCAACCGGGGGACTTGGTTCTTC | CASNRGTWFF
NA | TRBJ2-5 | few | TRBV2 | TGTGCCACCCCCAGGGAGATGGAGACCCAGTACTTC | CATPREMETQYF